This T cell receptor (beta chain) was profiled in a study of a mutant IDH1 vaccine in newly diagnosed glioma. Study-level background: V12 fell at week 35 and V13, the study end, at week 47.

On this clone itself: Its specificity is not known.

Time point: week 47, end of study. The study gave 300 ug of mutant IDH1 20-mer peptide per vaccine dose, with topical imiquimod. Tumors from donors were new WHO grade 3 or 4 IDH1-mutant astrocytomas with ATRX loss. V was pared by 0 bases and J by 8 bases, with 6 bases of the junction left unmatched. In germline, CDR1 is ENHRY, CDR2 SYGVKD. The CDR3 length is 16 residues. Clones were read by immunoSEQ multiplex PCR, and TCRdb kept only the in-frame ones, dropping some. The sample holds about 94,000 clones, under 90% seen once. The chain employs TRBV10-3 and TRBJ1-4; TRBD1 matches at 10 bases. Sequencing used PBMCs, obtained from a glioma patient whose treatment included an IDH1 peptide vaccine. This TCR derives from a woman in her 50s with glioma. CDR3 in DNA: TGTGCCATCAGTGAGTCGACAGGGGGCGTAGTAGAAAAACTGTTTTTT. Translating gives CAISESTGGVVEKLFF.